Given below is one TCR beta chain in context. Its cognate antigen is unknown. This CDR3 has 14 residues. Trimming took 6 bases from V and 0 from J, leaving 12 bases between them. Germline CDR1 is MNHEY and CDR2 is SMNVEV (reference sequence). Naive CD8 cells comprised CD45RO-negative, CCR7-positively selected cells, excluding terminally differentiated effector memory CD45RA+ cells. These data belong to a study of shared clonotypes between healthy human individuals. Regarding the study as a whole: About 5% of naive CD4 clonotypes were common to a few donors.

Generated by immunoSEQ multiplex PCR, the TCRdb table keeps only in-frame clones and is missing some. This sample has fewer than 1 million clones, with approximately 96% found just once. Sequencing was carried out using naive CD8+ T cells sorted from blood. This receptor was identified in a man aged 25 to 40 in good health. The chain recombines TRBV27 with TRBJ2-7; D call uncertain. As DNA, the CDR3 is TGTGCCAGCAGACTGGCCGATATCTCCTACGAGCAGTACTTC. It codes for CASRLADISYEQYF.